The text below deals with one T cell receptor (beta chain). Its antigen is not identified. This specimen belongs to a study of response to subunit inactivated influenza vaccine. Notes on the study in general: New T cells are recruited in small numbers by each seasonal influenza vaccination, according to the authors' suggestion.

MiXCR, run by TCRdb on the RT-PCR reads, gives a single entry per CDR3 protein. Here the sample spans hundreds of thousands of distinct CDR3 sequences, about 18% being singletons. The source is a man aged 45-65 years who received an inactivated influenza vaccine. Sequenced here: PBMCs from blood, sampled more than 4 days after vaccination.

CDR3: CSAEHVAGATGELFF. In nucleotides, the CDR3 is TGCAGTGCCGAGCACGTAGCAGGGGCCACCGGGGAGCTGTTTTTT. V usage is TRBV20-1 and J usage is TRBJ2-2, with D possibly TRBD1 on 6 matching bases. The CDR3 totals 15 residues. V was pared by 6 bases and J by 4 bases, with 18 bases between. The germline CDR1 and CDR2 sequences are DFQATT and SNEGSKA (reference sequence).